Following are 11 T cell receptor beta chains from one sample sequenced in a study of control samples from healthy donors and cancer patients. Only in-frame clones appear in the TCRdb table, and some are missing; sequencing was by immunoSEQ multiplex PCR. The sample yields over 100,000 clones, 75% to 95% seen once. The sample taken for sequencing was blood. The receptor set was obtained from a man aged 40-55 years in good health.

This chain connects TRBV11-2 to TRBJ1-1; possible D gene TRBD1, 5 bases. CDR1 and CDR2 (germline): SGHAT, FQNNGV. The V end was cut by 2 bases, the J end by 11 bases, with 12 bases between. The CDR3 length is 12 residues. CDR3 in amino acids: CASSLSGTGAFF. The CDR3 bases are TGTGCCAGCAGCTTAAGTGGGACCGGCGCTTTCTTT.

This chain links TRBV7-9 with TRBJ1-3; no reliable D call. Germline CDR1 reads SEHNR; CDR2 reads FQNEAQ (reference sequence). The CDR3 is made up of 15 amino acids. Between the trimmed V and J ends, which lost 8 bases and 0 bases, there was a span of 14 bases. The CDR3 here is CASHSPGDSGNTIYF. The DNA for the CDR3 is TGTGCCAGCCATTCTCCTGGGGACTCTGGAAACACCATATATTTT.

The CDR3: CSAADSGGTGVNEQFF. Written as DNA, the CDR3 is TGCAGCGCCGCCGATAGTGGCGGGACAGGGGTCAATGAGCAGTTCTTC. The V and J genes are TRBV29-1 and TRBJ2-1, with TRBD1 matching over 10 bases. Germline loops: CDR1 SQVTM, CDR2 ANQGSEA. The CDR3 is 16 amino acids. J was trimmed by 6 bases and V by 7 bases; bases with no gene match: 15.

The J gene is TRBJ2-1, the V gene TRBV21-1; the table's D gene call, TRBD1, was not cross checked with the DNA. TRBV21-1 corresponds to a pseudogene. The CDR3 runs to 13 residues. The DNA for the CDR3 is TGTGCCAGCAGCAAATACAGGGGGCGCGAGCAGTTCTTC. Translation: CASSKYRGREQFF.

This chain connects TRBV5-8 to TRBJ2-2; a possible D gene is TRBD1 (6 bases). Germline CDR1 reads SGHTS; CDR2 reads YDEGEE. Trimming took 2 bases from V and 1 from J, leaving 15 bases between them. This CDR3 has 17 residues. The CDR3 loop reads CASSFASTGLNTGELFF. The CDR3 DNA reads as TGTGCCAGCAGCTTCGCTTCGACAGGATTGAACACCGGGGAGCTGTTTTTT. Full variable domain (remainder filled in from reference TRBV5-8 and TRBJ2-2): EAGVTQSPTHLIKTRGQQATLRCSPISGHTSVYWYQQALGLGLQFLLWYDEGEERNRGNFPPRFSGRQFPNYSSELNVNALELEDSALYLCASSFASTGLNTGELFFGEGSRLTVL.

The V gene is TRBV18, the J gene TRBJ2-1, with D maybe TRBD2 (5 bases). Trimming left V 2 bases short and J 9 bases short, with 17 bases between. CDR1 and CDR2 (germline): KGHSH, LQKENI. The CDR3 consists of 15 residues. The CDR3 nucleotides read TGTGCCAGCTCACCAGAGGGAAGACAAATCTCTGAGCAGTTCTTC. The encoded protein is CASSPEGRQISEQFF.

V usage is TRBV5-5 and J usage is TRBJ1-5, with D uncertain. This CDR3 comprises 13 residues. Germline CDR1 and CDR2: SGHKS and YYEKEE (reference sequence). V lost 0 bases and J lost 2, with 3 bases in between. Here the CDR3 reads CASSLAGNQPQHF. Written as DNA, the CDR3 is TGTGCCAGCAGCTTGGCAGGCAATCAGCCCCAGCATTTT.

This chain joins TRBV24-1 and TRBJ2-5; TRBD2 agrees at 11 bases. CDR1 KGHDR and CDR2 SFDVKD come from the germline V gene. The CDR3 runs 17 residues. V lost 3 bases, J lost 3 bases, and 8 bases stayed unmatched. Here the CDR3 DNA reads TGTGCCACCAGTGATGCAGGAGCTAGCGGGGGGAAAGAGACCCAGTACTTC. Translation gives CATSDAGASGGKETQYF.

The CDR3 spells CASSSPGGYEQYF. CDR3 in DNA: TGTGCCAGCAGCTCCCCAGGGGGCTACGAGCAGTACTTC. The genes are TRBV5-6 and TRBJ2-7; TRBD1 agrees at 7 bases. The CDR3 loop spans 13 amino acids. V shed 3 bases, J shed 3 bases, and the junction held 3 bases outside the gene matches. CDR1 is SGHDT and CDR2 is YYEEEE in the germline V gene.

The chain combines TRBV6-5 with TRBJ2-7; D possibly corresponds to TRBD2 (5 bases). The germline V gene encodes CDR1 MNHEY and CDR2 SVGAGI. V lost 6 bases and J 10 bases, leaving 16 bases between the germline ends. The CDR3 has 12 residues. The CDR3 bases are TGTGCCAGCAGAACCGGGATGCCAGAACAGTACTTC. This encodes CASRTGMPEQYF.

The gene calls are TRBV5-1 and TRBJ1-6, with D perhaps TRBD1 (6 bases). Germline CDR1 and CDR2: SGHRS and YFSETQ. Trimming removed 4 bases from V and 7 bases from J, with 12 bases in between. This CDR3 spans 14 amino acids. CDR3 nucleotide sequence: TGCGCCAGCAGCCTCAGGGGTCCCAATTCACCCCTCCACTTT. Translation gives CASSLRGPNSPLHF.